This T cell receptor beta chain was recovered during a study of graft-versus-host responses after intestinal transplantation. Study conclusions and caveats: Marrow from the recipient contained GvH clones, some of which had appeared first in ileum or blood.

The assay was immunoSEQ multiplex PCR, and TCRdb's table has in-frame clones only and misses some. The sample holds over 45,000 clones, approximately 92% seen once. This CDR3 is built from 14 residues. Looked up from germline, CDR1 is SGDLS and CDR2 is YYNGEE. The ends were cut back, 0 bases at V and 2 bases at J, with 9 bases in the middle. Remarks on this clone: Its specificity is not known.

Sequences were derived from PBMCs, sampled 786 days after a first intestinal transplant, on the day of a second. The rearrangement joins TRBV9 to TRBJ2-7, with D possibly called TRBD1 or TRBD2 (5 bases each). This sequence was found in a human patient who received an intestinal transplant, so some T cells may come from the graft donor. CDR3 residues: CASSVGGSPYEQYF. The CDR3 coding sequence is TGTGCCAGCAGCGTAGGGGGGAGTCCCTACGAGCAGTACTTC.